This T cell receptor (beta chain) was retrieved from a study of naive and memory T cell subsets. V shed 1 base and J shed 2 bases, with 5 bases lying between them. There are 13 residues in the CDR3. From germline, CDR1 is SEHNR and CDR2 FQNEAQ (reference sequence). Amplification of ligated cDNA took four PCR rounds with SP2 and nested alpha and beta constant primers. TCRdb analysed the UMI-ligation and nested PCR reads with MiXCR anew, one entry per CDR3 protein. Altogether fewer than 35,000 distinct CDR3 sequences are present, about 6.2% being singletons, with the ten largest covering approximately 3.3%. This clonotype occurred a few times. This sample's treatment: skin biopsy from PPD injection site in Mantoux-positive individual. TCR cDNA received a 3' ligated oligonucleotide that carried a UMI.

The chain joins TRBV7-9 to TRBJ1-1; D unclear. This TCR was sampled from an adult in good health. Source: skin, taken from a tuberculin skin test site. DNA of the CDR3: TGTGCCAGCAGCTTAGTAATAAACACTGAAGCTTTCTTT. It codes for CASSLVINTEAFF.